A selection of T cell receptor beta chains follows, all from one sample in a study of blood T cell repertoires in COVID-19. The assay was immunoSEQ multiplex PCR, and TCRdb's table has in-frame clones only and misses some. Here the sample spans about 140,000 clones, more than 80% being singletons. The sequencing sample was made of PBMCs or T cells enriched from blood (not recorded which). Receptor source: a woman between 18 and 29 years old who had been exposed to COVID-19. Both conserved end residues are part of each CDR3. The order of the fields is CDR3 DNA, CDR3 protein, CDR3 length, V gene, clone size, J gene, D gene. D genes are given only for firm matches. Size tells how often a clone was seen (once, few, many) or the class of an expanded clone, and some rows leave it out.

cdr3_nt: TGTGCCAGCTCTTACACAGGAAACAATCAGCCCCAGCATTTT; cdr3_aa: CASSYTGNNQPQHF; cdr3_length: 14; v_call: TRBV18; clone_size: NA; j_call: TRBJ1-5; d_call: NA
cdr3_nt: TGCAGCGTTGAAGCGGGAAACTCTGGAAACACCATATATTTT; cdr3_aa: CSVEAGNSGNTIYF; cdr3_length: 14; v_call: TRBV29-1; clone_size: NA; j_call: TRBJ1-3; d_call: NA
cdr3_nt: TGTGCCAGCAGCCAAGAGTGGGATTTGAGGGCTGAAGCTTTCTTT; cdr3_aa: CASSQEWDLRAEAFF; cdr3_length: 15; v_call: TRBV3-1/TRBV3-2; clone_size: few; j_call: TRBJ1-1; d_call: NA
cdr3_nt: TGCGCCAGCAGCTCGGGGACTTGGGAGCAGTACTTC; cdr3_aa: CASSSGTWEQYF; cdr3_length: 12; v_call: TRBV5-1; clone_size: NA; j_call: TRBJ2-7; d_call: NA
cdr3_nt: TGTGCCCCAACGAAGCCGGGAGAGGAAGAGACTTATGGCTACACCTTC; cdr3_aa: CAPTKPGEEETYGYTF; cdr3_length: 16; v_call: TRBV25-1; clone_size: once; j_call: TRBJ1-2; d_call: NA
cdr3_nt: TGTGCCAGCAGCCAGGGGGCACTAAAAACCGGGGAGCTGTTTTTT; cdr3_aa: CASSQGALKTGELFF; cdr3_length: 15; v_call: TRBV7-8; clone_size: NA; j_call: TRBJ2-2; d_call: TRBD1
cdr3_nt: TGTGCCAGCAGCCCCCCAGGGGGTGGGGATACGCAGTATTTT; cdr3_aa: CASSPPGGGDTQYF; cdr3_length: 14; v_call: TRBV27; clone_size: once; j_call: TRBJ2-3; d_call: TRBD1
cdr3_nt: TGCGCCAGCAGCACTGGACTAGCGGGAGGAGCCGGGGAGCTGTTTTTT; cdr3_aa: CASSTGLAGGAGELFF; cdr3_length: 16; v_call: TRBV5-1; clone_size: NA; j_call: TRBJ2-2; d_call: TRBD2
cdr3_nt: TGTGCCAGCTTGGCCAGTGCAGGGGCCATTAACACCGGGGAGCTGTTTTTT; cdr3_aa: CASLASAGAINTGELFF; cdr3_length: 17; v_call: TRBV7-2; clone_size: NA; j_call: TRBJ2-2; d_call: NA
cdr3_nt: TGTGCCAGCTCACAATCTAGCGGGAGTGATTACGAGCAGTACTTC; cdr3_aa: CASSQSSGSDYEQYF; cdr3_length: 15; v_call: TRBV18; clone_size: NA; j_call: TRBJ2-7; d_call: TRBD2
cdr3_nt: TGTGCTAGTGGTTTGGTACTAGGTGGGACAGGGGATGAAAAACTGTTTTTT; cdr3_aa: CASGLVLGGTGDEKLFF; cdr3_length: 17; v_call: TRBV12-5; clone_size: NA; j_call: TRBJ1-4; d_call: TRBD1
cdr3_nt: TGCAGCGTCGTACAGGAGTTTGGGACCCAGCATTTT; cdr3_aa: CSVVQEFGTQHF; cdr3_length: 12; v_call: TRBV29-1; clone_size: NA; j_call: TRBJ1-5; d_call: NA
cdr3_nt: TGTGCCAGCAGTTTACTGGGGGGTGAAGCTTTCTTT; cdr3_aa: CASSLLGGEAFF; cdr3_length: 12; v_call: TRBV27; clone_size: NA; j_call: TRBJ1-1; d_call: NA
cdr3_nt: TGTGCCAGCAGCATTAATAGCGGGAGAGGCGAGCAGTACTTC; cdr3_aa: CASSINSGRGEQYF; cdr3_length: 14; v_call: TRBV3-1/TRBV3-2; clone_size: many; j_call: TRBJ2-7; d_call: TRBD2
cdr3_nt: TGTGCCAGCAGGGCACCACAGATTATGAACACTGAAGCTTTCTTT; cdr3_aa: CASRAPQIMNTEAFF; cdr3_length: 15; v_call: TRBV28; clone_size: many; j_call: TRBJ1-1; d_call: NA
cdr3_nt: TGTGCCAGCTCACCAAGAGGGTTGGACACTGAAGCTTTCTTT; cdr3_aa: CASSPRGLDTEAFF; cdr3_length: 14; v_call: TRBV18; clone_size: NA; j_call: TRBJ1-1; d_call: NA
cdr3_nt: TGTGCCAGCAGCTTGGTAGGGACAGGGCCCTACACAGATACGCAGTATTTT; cdr3_aa: CASSLVGTGPYTDTQYF; cdr3_length: 17; v_call: TRBV5-5; clone_size: NA; j_call: TRBJ2-3; d_call: TRBD1
cdr3_nt: TGTGCCAGCAGCTCCGAGACAGGGAACACTGAAGCTTTCTTT; cdr3_aa: CASSSETGNTEAFF; cdr3_length: 14; v_call: TRBV7-3; clone_size: NA; j_call: TRBJ1-1; d_call: NA